Here is one TCR beta chain with its context. The antigen remains undetermined. The sample's treatment: roughly 11-day PBMC culture with coronavirus spike peptide pools or control peptides (ViraFEST assay). For ViraFEST, peptide pools expanded antigen-specific T cells, after which the TCRs were sequenced. This specimen belongs to a study of vaccination and CD4 T cells after COVID-19. For the study at large: Each control culture was treated with a CEFX pool, an HIV-1 Nef pool, or no peptide.

The study's findings and limits: It was observed that, in convalescent patients, a median around 87% of reactive clones arose only post-vaccination.

Germline CDR1 and CDR2: SEHNR and FQNEAQ (reference sequence). V lost 3 bases and J lost 8, with 19 bases in between. The CDR3 loop spans 16 amino acids. Researchers used the Oncomine TCR Beta short-read assay to sequence DNA from cultured CD4+ T cells. TCRdb passed the PCR reads through MiXCR, listing each CDR3 protein once. The table includes about 14,000 distinct CDR3 sequences, around two fifths detected once. The rearrangement joins TRBV7-9 to TRBJ2-2; tentative D call: TRBD1 (7 bases). The source material was cultured CD4+ T cells from blood. The sequence derives from a human donor with COVID-19. CDR3 nucleotide sequence: TGTGCCAGCAGCTTCAGCAGGGGGGTACTGGCTGGGGAGCTGTTTTTT. Amino acid sequence: CASSFSRGVLAGELFF. Full variable domain (rest looked up from reference TRBV7-9 and TRBJ2-2): DTGVSQNPRHKITKRGQNVTFRCDPISEHNRLYWYRQTLGQGPEFLTYFQNEAQLEKSRLLSDRFSAERPKGSFSTLEIQRTEQGDSAMYLCASSFSRGVLAGELFFGEGSRLTVL.